A single sample is the source of the 24 T cell receptor beta chains below, sequenced in a study of blood T cells in healthy people across ages. Primed by a sample-barcoded 5' primer and a J-beta primer mix, a second PCR proceeded for about 6 to 12 cycles. TCRdb reprocessed the 5' RACE reads via MiXCR and lists one record per CDR3 protein. Here the sample spans about 1,600,000 distinct CDR3 sequences, approximately 42% being singletons. Input material: blood. The receptors originated from a woman aged 18-29 years in good health.

This clonotype showed up just a few times. The rearrangement joins TRBV29-1 to TRBJ1-1, with TRBD1 matching over 9 bases. The CDR3 covers 13 residues. The ends lost 7 bases at V and 3 bases at J; junction bases unmatched: 6. Per germline, CDR1 SQVTM and CDR2 ANQGSEA. The CDR3 nucleotides read TGCAGCGCGACGACAGGGGGGGACACTGAAGCTTTCTTT. Protein: CSATTGGDTEAFF.

The V and J genes are TRBV19 and TRBJ2-1; D is unclear. CDR1 and CDR2 (germline): LNHDA, SQIVND (reference sequence). V shed 6 bases and J shed 6 bases, with 9 bases lying between them. The CDR3 is 12 amino acids. CDR3 residues: CASSEYSNEQFF. In DNA, the CDR3 is TGTGCCAGTAGCGAGTACAGCAATGAGCAGTTCTTC. The complete variable domain, with remaining parts taken from reference TRBV19 and TRBJ2-1, reads DGGITQSPKYLFRKEGQNVTLSCEQNLNHDAMYWYRQDPGQGLRLIYYSQIVNDFQKGDIAEGYSVSREKKESFPLTVTSAQKNPTAFYLCASSEYSNEQFFGPGTRLTVL.

The genes are TRBV12-3 or TRBV12-4 and TRBJ2-7; TRBD2 might be the D (5 bases). The CDR3 contains 12 residues. Trimming stripped 8 bases from V and 6 bases from J, with 14 bases between. The DNA for the CDR3 is TGTGCCAGCGGCGACCATCGGGGCGAGCAGTACTTC. It translates to CASGDHRGEQYF.

This clonotype was seen a handful of times. This sequence joins TRBV6-5 and TRBJ2-1; 9 bases are a match to TRBD1. The CDR3 covers 14 residues. Germline lookup yields CDR1 MNHEY and CDR2 SVGAGI. With V trimmed by 5 bases and J by 10 bases, 9 bases remained unmatched. Written as DNA, the CDR3 is TGTGCCAGCAGTCAACCGGGACAGGGTCAAGAGCAGTTCTTC. Translation gives CASSQPGQGQEQFF.

The table lists this clonotype with a few counts. V is TRBV12-3 or TRBV12-4 and J is TRBJ2-4; a weak D match, TRBD2 (7 bases). The J call could be wrong; TRBJ2-7 is a better fit for the DNA end. CDR3 length: 14 residues. The CDR3 nucleotides read TGTGCCAGCAGTCCCCTAGGGGGGGTAAGCGAGCAGTACTTC. It encodes CASSPLGGVSEQYF.

V gene TRBV11-2 combines with J gene TRBJ1-1; D gene unclear. The CDR3 spans 12 residues. CDR1 SGHAT and CDR2 FQNNGV come from the germline V gene. With 7 bases removed from V and 7 bases from J, the gap between germline ends came to 13 bases. The CDR3 nucleotides are TGTGCCAGCACCCAATGGAGGCATGAAGCTTTCTTT. Its translation is CASTQWRHEAFF.

The rearrangement joins TRBV11-2 to TRBJ1-4; D gene ambiguous. The better agreement between TRBJ2-2 and the DNA end casts doubt on the J call. CDR3 size: 12 residues. In germline, CDR1 is SGHAT, CDR2 FQNNGV. CDR3 loop: CASSSGPMELFF. In DNA form, the CDR3 reads TGTGCCAGCAGCTCGGGCCCGATGGAGCTGTTTTTT.

This clonotype occurred a few times. The V and J genes are TRBV20-1 and TRBJ2-3; TRBD1 is a possible D gene (5 bases). The CDR3 is 12 amino acids. Germline-derived CDR1 and CDR2 are DFQATT and SNEGSKA (reference sequence). V lost 3 bases and J lost 4, with 8 bases in between. CDR3 in amino acids: CSARRQSDTQYF. CDR3 DNA: TGCAGTGCTAGGAGACAGTCAGATACGCAGTATTTT.

This clonotype was seen more than once but under ten times. This chain uses TRBV13 with TRBJ2-2; D is ambiguous. The CDR3 loop spans 13 amino acids. V gave up 5 bases and J gave up 4 bases, with 8 bases separating them. Germline V gives CDR1 PRHDT, CDR2 FYEKMQ (reference sequence). The CDR3 DNA reads TGTGCCAGCAGCCGTATCGGCACCGGGGAGCTGTTTTTT. Amino acid sequence: CASSRIGTGELFF.

The chain employs TRBV5-5 and TRBJ2-5; 8 bases align to TRBD1. The CDR3 totals 17 residues. Germline V lookup: CDR1 SGHKS, CDR2 YYEKEE (reference sequence). The V gene end was trimmed by 4 bases and the J gene end by 11 bases; junction bases not matched to a gene: 22. CDR3 in amino acids: CASSPYGLGTGGIEQYF. The CDR3 DNA reads as TGTGCCAGCAGCCCCTATGGGCTGGGAACAGGGGGAATAGAGCAGTACTTC.

As concerns this clonotype: This may stem from a read error, because a much larger clone lies one nucleotide away. CDR3 loop: CSAKTGQDSYEQYF. CDR3 coding DNA: TGCAGTGCAAAAACCGGACAGGACTCCTACGAGCAGTACTTC. The chain combines TRBV20-1 with TRBJ2-7; TRBD1 aligns across 7 bases. Trimming took 6 bases from V and 0 from J; bases not matched to a gene: 8. The CDR3 totals 14 residues. Germline values: CDR1 DFQATT, CDR2 SNEGSKA (reference sequence).

The chain joins TRBV10-3 to TRBJ2-3; 8 bases match TRBD2. V shed 11 bases and J 4 bases; nucleotides not matched to a gene: 14. The CDR3 consists of 15 residues. Germline-derived CDR1 and CDR2 are ENHRY and SYGVKD. CDR3 nucleotides: TGTGCCTCGAGGGAGAATAGCGGGACGCCAGATACGCAGTATTTT. Its translation: CASRENSGTPDTQYF.

The chain has TRBV4-1 and TRBJ2-2; 12 bases match TRBD2. The CDR3 runs 18 residues. Germline V gene sequence: CDR1 MGHRA, CDR2 YSYEKL. With V trimmed by 1 base and J by 5 bases, 8 bases remained unmatched. The CDR3 DNA reads TGCGCCAGCAGCCAAGCTCAACTAGCGGGGGGAAGGACCGGGGAGCTGTTTTTT. Translation gives CASSQAQLAGGRTGELFF.

Remarks on this clonotype: With a much larger clone just one base away, this may be a read error. This chain links TRBV7-2 with TRBJ1-2; D is uncertain. The CDR3 has 14 amino acids. CDR1 and CDR2 (germline): SGHTA, FQGNSA. The CDR3 protein is CAGSLETANYGYTF. The CDR3 DNA sequence: TGTGCCGGCAGCTTAGAGACTGCTAACTATGGCTACACCTTC.

This clonotype appeared a few times. V and J are TRBV24-1 and TRBJ2-1; D gene uncertain. Per germline, CDR1 KGHDR and CDR2 SFDVKD. The CDR3 runs 13 residues. Trimming cost V 3 bases and J 5 bases, with 7 bases left between them. CDR3 sequence: CATSDELNNEQFF. The CDR3 region has the DNA TGTGCCACCAGTGATGAACTAAACAATGAGCAGTTCTTC.

This rearrangement joins TRBV28 to TRBJ2-1, with D perhaps matching TRBD2 (5 bases). CDR3 size: 14 residues. Looked up from germline, CDR1 is MDHEN and CDR2 is SYDVKM. V lost 1 base and J 7 bases, leaving 11 bases between the germline ends. The DNA of the CDR3 is TGTGCCAGCAGTTTATCGGAGAGGGCGAATGAGCAGTTCTTC. Translation gives CASSLSERANEQFF.

This chain uses TRBV3-1 with TRBJ2-7, with D maybe TRBD1 (6 bases). The CDR3 is made up of 12 amino acids. Germline V gives CDR1 LGHDT, CDR2 YNNKEL (reference sequence). Trimming took off 3 bases at V and 7 bases at J, with 10 bases between the two ends. CDR3 residues: CASSHATGEQYF. CDR3 bases: TGTGCCAGCAGCCACGCAACAGGGGAGCAGTACTTC.

There are a few counts of this clonotype. This chain joins TRBV29-1 and TRBJ1-3; no reliable D call. V was cut by 5 bases and J by 3 bases, with 8 bases left in between. From germline, CDR1 is SQVTM and CDR2 ANQGSEA. There are 12 residues in the CDR3. CDR3 amino acids: CSVQEVGNTIYF. Written as DNA, the CDR3 is TGCAGCGTTCAGGAGGTTGGAAACACCATATATTTT.

The chain is built from TRBV20-1 and TRBJ1-1; weak D call: TRBD1 (5 bases). The germline gives CDR1 DFQATT, CDR2 SNEGSKA (reference sequence). Trimming left V 6 bases short and J 4 bases short, with 21 bases between. The CDR3 extends over 15 amino acids. CDR3: CSAPTAGMVFTEAFF. The CDR3 DNA is TGCAGTGCCCCGACAGCCGGTATGGTGTTCACTGAAGCTTTCTTT.

In its sample, this clonotype was seen a few times. This chain connects TRBV29-1 to TRBJ2-1; no firm D call. The germline V gene has CDR1 SQVTM and CDR2 ANQGSEA. The length of the CDR3 is 14 residues. The V gene lost 6 bases and the J gene lost 2 bases, with 14 bases spanning the gap. CDR3 loop: CSVKEWLAYNEQFF. In DNA form, the CDR3 reads TGCAGCGTCAAAGAATGGCTGGCCTACAATGAGCAGTTCTTC.

This rearrangement joins TRBV27 to TRBJ1-2; 10 nucleotides match TRBD1. The CDR3 spans 18 residues. CDR1 and CDR2 (germline): MNHEY, SMNVEV (reference sequence). The J segment lost 1 base and the V segment lost 7 bases, leaving 15 bases of the junction unmatched. The CDR3 sequence: CASTKGGTGAKSNYGYTF. In DNA form, the CDR3 reads TGTGCCAGCACCAAAGGCGGGACAGGGGCCAAAAGTAACTATGGCTACACCTTC.

The sample holds a few counts of this clonotype. The chain is built from TRBV24-1 and TRBJ1-2; 9 bases map to TRBD1. Germline V gene sequence: CDR1 KGHDR, CDR2 SFDVKD. The CDR3 contains 14 residues. J was trimmed by 9 bases and V by 6 bases; bases with no gene match: 10. This CDR3 is CATSYGQGFNRYTF. Written as DNA, the CDR3 is TGTGCCACCAGTTACGGACAGGGGTTTAATCGCTACACCTTC.

The chain has TRBV3-1 and TRBJ1-2, with a weak D call TRBD1 (5 bases). This CDR3 spans 15 amino acids. CDR1 and CDR2 from the germline V gene are LGHDT and YNNKEL (reference sequence). Trimming removed 4 bases at V and 3 bases at J, with 15 bases between. The CDR3 is CASSPASGVDYGYTF. CDR3 bases: TGTGCCAGCAGCCCCGCTTCGGGGGTAGACTATGGCTACACCTTC.

This clonotype showed up just a few times. The V gene is TRBV20-1, the J gene TRBJ2-3; 11 positions match TRBD2. Per germline, CDR1 DFQATT and CDR2 SNEGSKA (reference sequence). The CDR3 is 16 residues long. The V segment lost 0 bases and the J segment 1 base; nucleotides outside the gene matches: 3. The CDR3 region has the DNA TGCAGTGCTAGAGATCTTAGCGGGGGGGGCACAGATACGCAGTATTTT. Translated: CSARDLSGGGTDTQYF.